The T cell receptor (beta chain) described here comes from a study of T cell responses to AZD1222 COVID-19 vaccine. Only in-frame clones appear in the TCRdb table, and some are missing; sequencing was by immunoSEQ multiplex PCR. The sample yields about 190,000 clones, approximately 91% seen once. Comments on this clone: As yet, its antigen is unknown.

General study points: Samples come after the peak T cell response, not at day 14.

Germline CDR1 reads SQVTM; CDR2 reads ANQGSEA. The CDR3 covers 14 residues. Trimming removed 6 bases from V and 5 bases from J; junction bases left unmatched: 8. This chain connects TRBV29-1 to TRBJ2-1, with 9 positions matching TRBD1. This sample comprised peripheral blood, obtained on day 0 of AZD1222 vaccination. The sequence derives from an adult in good health. The CDR3 coding sequence is TGCAGCGTAGGCCGGGACAGGGCCCACAATGAGCAGTTCTTC. Its protein product is CSVGRDRAHNEQFF.